The 20 T cell receptor beta chains in this list originate from one sample, sequenced in a study of blood T cells in healthy people across ages. Sample-barcoded 5' priming and a J-beta primer mix drove a second PCR of about 6 to 12 cycles. TCRdb re-called the 5' RACE reads with MiXCR, one entry per CDR3 protein. The sample lists about 640,000 distinct CDR3 sequences, about 30% occurring once. Sequenced: blood. Every receptor here comes from a woman aged 80 or over in good health.

About this clonotype: Since a much larger clone is just one base distant, this may be a read error. The chain couples TRBV12-3 or TRBV12-4 to TRBJ2-5; no clear D. This CDR3 has 12 residues. CDR3 residues: CTSSFIGETQYF. CDR3 bases: TGTACCAGCAGTTTCATCGGGGAGACCCAGTACTTC.

There are many counts of this clonotype. V is TRBV7-2 and J is TRBJ2-7; D is unclear. Trimming pared 5 bases from V and 2 bases from J, leaving 13 bases between. CDR3 length: 14 amino acids. CDR1 and CDR2 from the germline V gene are SGHTA and FQGNSA. CDR3 sequence (DNA): TGTGCCAGCAGCCCCGTCTTGGGCCCCTACGAGCAGTACTTC. Its translation: CASSPVLGPYEQYF. Filled out from reference TRBV7-2 and TRBJ2-7, the complete variable domain reads GAGVSQSPSNKVTEKGKDVELRCDPISGHTALYWYRQSLGQGLEFLIYFQGNSAPDKSGLPSDRFSAERTGGSVSTLTIQRTQQEDSAVYLCASSPVLGPYEQYFGPGTRLTVT.

This clonotype has a handful of counts. Being one base from a much bigger clone, this may be a read error. The rearrangement uses TRBV12-3 or TRBV12-4 and TRBJ2-7; D call uncertain. The CDR3 covers 13 residues. Trimming pared 6 bases from V and 7 bases from J, leaving 16 bases between. The CDR3 nucleotides are TGTGCCAGCAGCCCCGCAGGCCGTAATGAGCAGTACTTC. As protein: CASSPAGRNEQYF.

This clonotype showed up many times. The chain recombines TRBV20-1 with TRBJ2-1; 10 bases match TRBD2. The germline gives CDR1 DFQATT, CDR2 SNEGSKA (reference sequence). With V trimmed by 1 base and J by 1 base, 4 bases remained unmatched. CDR3 length: 16 residues. The CDR3 sequence is CSARGIAGGSYNEQFF. The CDR3, as DNA: TGCAGTGCTAGAGGAATAGCGGGGGGTTCCTACAATGAGCAGTTCTTC.

The gene calls are TRBV9 and TRBJ1-5; D unresolved. The CDR3 is 14 amino acids. Germline CDR1 reads SGDLS; CDR2 reads YYNGEE. The V and J ends lost 6 bases and 5 bases respectively, with 15 bases between them. The CDR3 is CASNVGVLDQPQHF. The CDR3 nucleotides read TGTGCCAGCAACGTTGGTGTTTTGGATCAGCCCCAGCATTTT.

As DNA, the CDR3 is TGCAGCCGCCACCTGGAGGGAAGCAATGGCTACACCTTC. Its translation is CSRHLEGSNGYTF. The chain combines TRBV20-1 with TRBJ1-2; D is uncertain. The CDR3 sequence is 13 residues long. CDR1 and CDR2 (germline): DFQATT, SNEGSKA (reference sequence).

For this clonotype: A much larger clone lies a single base off, so this may be a read error. The rearrangement uses TRBV2 and TRBJ1-1; the match to TRBD1 covers 10 bases. This CDR3 is 15 amino acids long. Looked up from germline, CDR1 is SNHLY and CDR2 is FYNNEI. The V and J ends lost 6 bases and 3 bases, in that order; junction bases with no gene match: 7. The CDR3 loop is CASRPDRGMYTEAFF. As DNA, the CDR3 is TGTGCCAGCAGGCCGGACAGGGGGATGTACACTGAAGCTTTCTTT.

As to this clonotype: A junction boundary mismatches the germline segment, possibly from a read error. V is TRBV12-3 or TRBV12-4 and J is TRBJ1-4; D gene uncertain. CDR3 length equals 12 residues. The CDR3 here is CASSPNAEKRFF. In DNA form, the CDR3 reads TGTGCCAGCAGTCCCAATGCGGAAAAACGGTTTTTT.

This chain connects TRBV10-3 to TRBJ2-1; no reliable D call. This CDR3 is built from 17 residues. Per the germline V gene, CDR1 is ENHRY and CDR2 is SYGVKD. V lost 2 bases and J 0 bases, leaving 14 bases between the germline ends. The CDR3 spells CAISERVEPSSYNEQFF. The DNA for the CDR3 is TGTGCCATCAGTGAGAGGGTAGAGCCAAGCTCCTACAATGAGCAGTTCTTC.

The rearrangement joins TRBV14 to TRBJ2-1; a possible D gene is TRBD1 (6 bases). V lost 4 bases and J lost 8, with 21 bases in between. The V gene's germline CDR1 is SGHDN and CDR2 FVKESK. CDR3 length: 16 amino acids. Here the CDR3 DNA reads TGTGCCAGCAGCCGCGGACAGTTGGTCTCGTGGGATGAGCAGTTCTTC. It yields the protein CASSRGQLVSWDEQFF.

The chain employs TRBV6-5 and TRBJ1-2, with 9 positions matching TRBD1. V was pared by 5 bases and J by 8 bases, with 9 bases of the junction left unmatched. This CDR3 contains 14 residues. Germline V gene sequence: CDR1 MNHEY, CDR2 SVGAGI. CDR3 DNA sequence: TGTGCCAGCAGTGTCCTTGGGACAGGGATAGGCTACACCTTC. Amino acids: CASSVLGTGIGYTF.

This clonotype was counted many times. The chain joins TRBV7-2 to TRBJ1-5; 9 nucleotides align to TRBD1. There are 15 residues in the CDR3. The V gene's germline CDR1 is SGHTA and CDR2 FQGNSA. Unmatched junction bases numbered 6, after V lost 2 bases and J lost 7 bases. CDR3 in DNA: TGTGCCAGCAGCTTACAAGGGACAGGGAAGCAGCCCCAGCATTTT. Translation: CASSLQGTGKQPQHF.

In its sample, this clonotype was seen many times. The rearrangement links TRBV20-1 to TRBJ2-3; 10 positions agree with TRBD1. Germline lookup yields CDR1 DFQATT and CDR2 SNEGSKA (reference sequence). This CDR3 contains 14 residues. With V trimmed by 3 bases and J by 2 bases, 2 bases remained unmatched. The chain's CDR3 is CSASGTGVTDTQYF. Written as DNA, the CDR3 is TGCAGTGCTAGCGGGACAGGGGTCACAGATACGCAGTATTTT.

This clonotype has just a few counts. J is TRBJ2-2 and V is TRBV5-6; perhaps D is TRBD1 or TRBD2 (5 bases each). CDR1 SGHDT and CDR2 YYEEEE come from the germline V gene. V was clipped by 5 bases and J by 5 bases, with 16 bases between them. The CDR3 runs 15 residues. The CDR3 sequence is CASSLSRDPTGELFF. In DNA form, the CDR3 reads TGTGCCAGCAGTCTCAGCCGGGACCCAACCGGGGAGCTGTTTTTT.

This clonotype has at least ten counts. This chain connects TRBV11-2 to TRBJ2-1; 10 nucleotides agree with TRBD2. With 3 bases clipped from V and 5 bases from J, the junction kept 4 bases outside the gene matches. The CDR3 has 15 amino acids. The germline V gene encodes CDR1 SGHAT and CDR2 FQNNGV. CDR3 sequence: CASSFSSGGHNEQFF. The DNA of the CDR3 is TGTGCCAGCAGCTTTTCTAGCGGGGGTCACAATGAGCAGTTCTTC. Drawing the rest from reference TRBV11-2 and TRBJ2-1, the complete variable domain is EAGVAQSPRYKIIEKRQSVAFWCNPISGHATLYWYQQILGQGPKLLIQFQNNGVVDDSQLPKDRFSAERLKGVDSTLKIQPAKLEDSAVYLCASSFSSGGHNEQFFGPGTRLTVL.

This chain joins TRBV16 and TRBJ2-5; D gene ambiguous. Per the germline V gene, CDR1 is KGHSY and CDR2 is FQNENV. This CDR3 is built from 15 residues. The V end was cut by 0 bases, the J end by 11 bases, with 19 bases between. The CDR3: CASSQSISRYNEQYF. The CDR3 DNA is TGTGCCAGCAGCCAATCGATAAGCAGATACAATGAGCAGTACTTC.

This rearrangement joins TRBV12-3 or TRBV12-4 to TRBJ2-7; no clear D. The J call may be faulty, since TRBJ2-1 better matches the DNA end. This CDR3 contains 13 residues. In DNA, the CDR3 is TGTGCCAGCAGTTTGCAGAGAGCCTACGAGCAGTTCTTC. The encoded protein is CASSLQRAYEQFF.

The genes are TRBV5-1 and TRBJ2-5, with a possible D match to TRBD2 (5 bases). Trimming pared 1 base from V and 5 bases from J, leaving 15 bases between. The germline gives CDR1 SGHRS, CDR2 YFSETQ. The CDR3 extends over 15 amino acids. In DNA form, the CDR3 reads TGCGCCAGCAGCTTGCTCCAAGCCGGGGTGGAGACCCAGTACTTC. Translation: CASSLLQAGVETQYF.

The J gene is TRBJ1-1, the V gene TRBV12-3 or TRBV12-4; D possibly corresponds to TRBD1 (6 bases). V lost 6 bases and J 9 bases, leaving 14 bases between the germline ends. The CDR3 is made up of 12 amino acids. The CDR3 loop is CASSPGQIQAFF. CDR3 sequence (DNA): TGTGCCAGCAGCCCAGGACAGATACAAGCTTTCTTT.

This clonotype was observed many times. The chain joins TRBV7-2 to TRBJ1-2; the D is unclear. The V end was cut by 1 base, the J end by 7 bases, with 13 bases between. The CDR3 totals 14 residues. Looked up from germline, CDR1 is SGHTA and CDR2 is FQGNSA. The CDR3 sequence: CASSLEKGISGYTF. The CDR3 DNA is TGTGCCAGCAGCTTAGAGAAGGGAATCAGTGGCTACACCTTC.